A selection of T cell receptor beta chains follows, all from one sample in a study of blood T cell repertoires in COVID-19. Some clones are missing from TCRdb's copy, which holds only in-frame ones; the method was immunoSEQ multiplex PCR. The sample contains approximately 200,000 clones, 80% to 85% of which appear only once. Specimen: PBMCs or T cells enriched from blood (not recorded which). The receptors were sampled from a man aged 40-55 years who had recovered from COVID-19. Both conserved end residues are trimmed from each CDR3. Fields, in order: V gene, CDR3 protein.

>TRBV4-1
ASSQDPPPGYNSPLH
>TRBV5-4
ASSHGQTTGELF
>TRBV7-3
ASSLSGVGSPLH
>TRBV4-1
ASSQEVRGNNEQF
>TRBV7-8
ASSLATGLGPTPTNEKLF
>TRBV7-2
ASTTGGGNQPQH
>TRBV6-5
ASSYLSGGGTEAF
>TRBV5-3
ARSYDRGDYEQY
>TRBV21-1
ASSKNPGDREFYEQY
>TRBV7-6
ASSLISAGKTGELF
>TRBV7-2
ASRQLLGLAGNTDTQY
>TRBV9
ASSAVLAGGTDTQY
>TRBV10-3
AISEWGTASSGNTIY
>TRBV5-1
ASSSRAGGPDEQF
>TRBV28
ASGRGSSTDTQY
>TRBV6-5
ASRRGQGGNIQY
>TRBV5-1
ASSLRQPQETQY
>TRBV14
ASSQRTGLLTEAF
>TRBV5-1
ASQPQGNSYEQY
>TRBV12-5
ASGGGLTSYNEQF
>TRBV6-5
ASSYPGGSAAF
>TRBV7-6
ASSLARGRGYGYT
>TRBV5-4
ASSFSIDYEQY
>TRBV12-3/TRBV12-4
ASSLGWDRVIA
>TRBV18
ASSPTENTEAF
>TRBV6-5
ASSSGQTNTEAF